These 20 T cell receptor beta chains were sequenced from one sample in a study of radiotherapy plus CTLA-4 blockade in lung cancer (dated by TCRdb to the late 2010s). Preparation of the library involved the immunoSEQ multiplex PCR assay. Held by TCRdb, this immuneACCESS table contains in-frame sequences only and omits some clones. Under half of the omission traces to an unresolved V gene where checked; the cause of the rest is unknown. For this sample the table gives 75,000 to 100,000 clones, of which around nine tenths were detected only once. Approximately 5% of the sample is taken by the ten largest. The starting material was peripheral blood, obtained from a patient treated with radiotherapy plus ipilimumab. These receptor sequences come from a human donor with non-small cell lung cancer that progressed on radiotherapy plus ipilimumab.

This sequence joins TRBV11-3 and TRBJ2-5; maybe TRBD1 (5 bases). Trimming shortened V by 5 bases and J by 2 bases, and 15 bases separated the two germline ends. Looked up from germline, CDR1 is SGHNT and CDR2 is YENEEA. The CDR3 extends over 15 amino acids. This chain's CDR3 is CASSAVGAWQETQYF. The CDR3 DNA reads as TGTGCCAGCAGCGCAGTAGGGGCCTGGCAAGAGACCCAGTACTTC.

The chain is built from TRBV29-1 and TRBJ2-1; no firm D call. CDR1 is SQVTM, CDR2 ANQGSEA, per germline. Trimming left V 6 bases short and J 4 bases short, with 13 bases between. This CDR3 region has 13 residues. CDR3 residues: CSVRRSGYNEQFF. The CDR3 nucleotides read TGCAGCGTCCGCAGATCCGGATACAATGAGCAGTTCTTC.

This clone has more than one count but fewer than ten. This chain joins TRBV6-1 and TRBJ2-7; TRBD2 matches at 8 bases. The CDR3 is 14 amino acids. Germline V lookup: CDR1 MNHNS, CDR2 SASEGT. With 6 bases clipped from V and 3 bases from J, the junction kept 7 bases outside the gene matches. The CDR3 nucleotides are TGTGCCAGCAGCCGAAGCGGGAGAAGCTACGAGCAGTACTTC. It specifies CASSRSGRSYEQYF.

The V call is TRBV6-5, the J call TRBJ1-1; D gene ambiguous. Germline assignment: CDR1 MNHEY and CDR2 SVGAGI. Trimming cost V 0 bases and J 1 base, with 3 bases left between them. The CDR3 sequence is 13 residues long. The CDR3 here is CASSYSRNTEAFF. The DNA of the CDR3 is TGTGCCAGCAGTTACTCGAGGAACACTGAAGCTTTCTTT.

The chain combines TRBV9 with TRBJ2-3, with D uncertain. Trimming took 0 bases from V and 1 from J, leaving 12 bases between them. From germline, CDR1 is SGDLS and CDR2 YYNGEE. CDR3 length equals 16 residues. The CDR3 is CASSVGPATGTDTQYF. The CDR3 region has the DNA TGTGCCAGCAGCGTAGGGCCGGCTACCGGCACAGATACGCAGTATTTT.

This CDR3 is CASSLVRLSGTGANVLTF. The CDR3 DNA follows: TGTGCCAGCAGCTTAGTTCGGCTCTCCGGGACTGGGGCCAACGTCCTGACTTTC. V and J are TRBV7-8 and TRBJ2-6, with D tentatively TRBD2 (5 bases). The germline gives CDR1 SGHVS, CDR2 FQNEAQ. This CDR3 spans 18 amino acids. With 1 base removed from V and 2 bases from J, the gap between germline ends came to 15 bases. The full variable domain, rest sourced from reference TRBV7-8 and TRBJ2-6, is GAGVSQSPRYKVAKRGQDVALRCDPISGHVSLFWYQQALGQGPEFLTYFQNEAQLDKSGLPSDRFFAERPEGSVSTLKIQRTQQEDSAVYLCASSLVRLSGTGANVLTFGAGSRLTVL.

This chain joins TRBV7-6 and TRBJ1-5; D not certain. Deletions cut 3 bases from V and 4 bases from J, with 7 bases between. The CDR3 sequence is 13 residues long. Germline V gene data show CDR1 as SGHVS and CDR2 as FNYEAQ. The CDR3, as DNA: TGTGCCAGCAGCTTTGAAGAAAATCAGCCCCAGCATTTT. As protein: CASSFEENQPQHF.

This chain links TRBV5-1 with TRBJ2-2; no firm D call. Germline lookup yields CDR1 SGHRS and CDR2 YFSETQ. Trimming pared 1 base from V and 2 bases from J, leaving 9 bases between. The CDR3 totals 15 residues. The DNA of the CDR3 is TGCGCCAGCAGCTTGTTAGCACATAACACCGGGGAGCTGTTTTTT. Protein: CASSLLAHNTGELFF. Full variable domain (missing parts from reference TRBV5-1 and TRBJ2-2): KAGVTQTPRYLIKTRGQQVTLSCSPISGHRSVSWYQQTPGQGLQFLFEYFSETQRNKGNFPGRFSGRQFSNSRSEMNVSTLELGDSALYLCASSLLAHNTGELFFGEGSRLTVL.

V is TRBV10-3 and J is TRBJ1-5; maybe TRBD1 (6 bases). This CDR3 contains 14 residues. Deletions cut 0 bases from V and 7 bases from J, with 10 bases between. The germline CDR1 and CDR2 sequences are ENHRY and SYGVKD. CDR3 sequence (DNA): TGTGCCATCAGTGAGTCAAACAGGGACCAGCCCCAGCATTTT. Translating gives CAISESNRDQPQHF.

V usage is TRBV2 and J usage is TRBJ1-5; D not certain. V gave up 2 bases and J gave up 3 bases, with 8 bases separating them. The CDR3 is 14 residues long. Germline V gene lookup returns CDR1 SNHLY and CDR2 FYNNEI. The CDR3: CASSEPELNQPQHF. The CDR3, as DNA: TGTGCCAGCAGTGAACCAGAACTCAATCAGCCCCAGCATTTT.

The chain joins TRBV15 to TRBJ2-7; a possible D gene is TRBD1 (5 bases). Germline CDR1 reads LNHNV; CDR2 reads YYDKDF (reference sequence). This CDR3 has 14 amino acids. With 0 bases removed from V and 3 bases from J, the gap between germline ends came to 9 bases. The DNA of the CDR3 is TGTGCCACCAGCAGAGAGACAGCTAACTACGAGCAGTACTTC. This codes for CATSRETANYEQYF.

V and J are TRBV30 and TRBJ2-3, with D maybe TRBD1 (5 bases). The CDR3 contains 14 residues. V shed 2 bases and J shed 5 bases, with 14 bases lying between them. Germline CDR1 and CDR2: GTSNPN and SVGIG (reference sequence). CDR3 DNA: TGTGCCTGGAGTAAAGGGGTGTTTAAAGATACGCAGTATTTT. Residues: CAWSKGVFKDTQYF. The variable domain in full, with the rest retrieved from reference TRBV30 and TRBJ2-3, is SQTIHQWPATLVQPVGSPLSLECTVEGTSNPNLYWYRQAAGRGLQLLFYSVGIGQISSEVPQNLSASRPQDRQFILSSKKLLLSDSGFYLCAWSKGVFKDTQYFGPGTRLTVL.

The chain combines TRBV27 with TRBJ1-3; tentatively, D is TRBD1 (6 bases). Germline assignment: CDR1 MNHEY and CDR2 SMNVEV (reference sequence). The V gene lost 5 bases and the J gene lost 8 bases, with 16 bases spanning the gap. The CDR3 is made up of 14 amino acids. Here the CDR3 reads CASSQLRGSDTIYF. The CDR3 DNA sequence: TGTGCCAGCAGTCAACTCAGGGGCTCGGACACCATATATTTT.

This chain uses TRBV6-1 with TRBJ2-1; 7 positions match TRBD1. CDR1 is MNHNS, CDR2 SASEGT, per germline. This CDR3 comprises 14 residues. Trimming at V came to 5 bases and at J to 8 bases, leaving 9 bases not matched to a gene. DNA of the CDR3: TGTGCCAGCAGTCTCTCACTAGGGGGCGATGAGCAGTTCTTC. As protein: CASSLSLGGDEQFF.

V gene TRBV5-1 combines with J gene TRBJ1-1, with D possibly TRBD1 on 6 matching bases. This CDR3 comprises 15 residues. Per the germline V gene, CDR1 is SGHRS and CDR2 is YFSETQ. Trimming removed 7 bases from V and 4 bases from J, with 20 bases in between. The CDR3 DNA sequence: TGCGCCAGCGAGCCCCTCGGGGGGGCGGTCACTGAAGCTTTCTTT. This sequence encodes CASEPLGGAVTEAFF.

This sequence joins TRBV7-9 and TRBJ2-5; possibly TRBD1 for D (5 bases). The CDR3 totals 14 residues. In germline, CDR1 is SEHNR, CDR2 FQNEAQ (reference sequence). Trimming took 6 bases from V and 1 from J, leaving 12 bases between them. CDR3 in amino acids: CASSSLGAQETQYF. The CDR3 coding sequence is TGTGCCAGCAGTTCCTTAGGGGCCCAAGAGACCCAGTACTTC.

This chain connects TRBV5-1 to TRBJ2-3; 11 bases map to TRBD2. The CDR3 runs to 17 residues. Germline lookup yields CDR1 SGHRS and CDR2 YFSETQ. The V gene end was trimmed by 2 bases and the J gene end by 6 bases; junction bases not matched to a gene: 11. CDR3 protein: CASSFTQLAGVADTQYF. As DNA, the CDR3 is TGCGCCAGCAGCTTCACCCAACTAGCGGGAGTGGCGGATACGCAGTATTTT.

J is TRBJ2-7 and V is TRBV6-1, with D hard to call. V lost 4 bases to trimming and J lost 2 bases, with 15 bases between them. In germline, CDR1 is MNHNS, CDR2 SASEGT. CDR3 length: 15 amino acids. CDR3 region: CASSAWTQYPYEQYF. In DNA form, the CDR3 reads TGTGCCAGCAGTGCCTGGACCCAATACCCCTACGAGCAGTACTTC.

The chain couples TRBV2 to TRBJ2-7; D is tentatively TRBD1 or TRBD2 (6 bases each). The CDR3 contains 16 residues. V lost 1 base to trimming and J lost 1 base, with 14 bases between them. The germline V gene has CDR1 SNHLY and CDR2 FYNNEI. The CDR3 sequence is CASSEVGTRGSYEQYF. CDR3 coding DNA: TGTGCCAGCAGTGAAGTTGGGACACGGGGGTCCTACGAGCAGTACTTC.

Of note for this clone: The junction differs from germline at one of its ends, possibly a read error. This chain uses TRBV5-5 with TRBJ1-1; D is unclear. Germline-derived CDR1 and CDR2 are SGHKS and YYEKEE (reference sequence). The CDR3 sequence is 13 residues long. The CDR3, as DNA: TGTGCCAGCAGCTTGGTGACCCTTGGGAATAGTGTCTTT. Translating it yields CASSLVTLGNSVF. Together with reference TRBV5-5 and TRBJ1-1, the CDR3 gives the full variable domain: DAGVTQSPTHLIKTRGQQVTLRCSPISGHKSVSWYQQVLGQGPQFIFQYYEKEERGRGNFPDRFSARQFPNYSSELNVNALLLGDSALYLCASSLVTLGNSVFGQGTRLTVV.